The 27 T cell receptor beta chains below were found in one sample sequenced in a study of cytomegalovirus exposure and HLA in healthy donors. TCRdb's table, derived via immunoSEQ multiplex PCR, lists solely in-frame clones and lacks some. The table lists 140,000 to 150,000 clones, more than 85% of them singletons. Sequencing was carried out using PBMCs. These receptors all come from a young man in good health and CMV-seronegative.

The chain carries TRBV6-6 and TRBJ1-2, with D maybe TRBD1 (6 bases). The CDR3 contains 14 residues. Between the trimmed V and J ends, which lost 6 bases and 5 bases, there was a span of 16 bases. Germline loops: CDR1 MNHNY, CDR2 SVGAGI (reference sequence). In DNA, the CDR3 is TGTGCCAGCAGAGAGAGGACAGCGAGATATGGCTACACCTTC. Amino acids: CASRERTARYGYTF.

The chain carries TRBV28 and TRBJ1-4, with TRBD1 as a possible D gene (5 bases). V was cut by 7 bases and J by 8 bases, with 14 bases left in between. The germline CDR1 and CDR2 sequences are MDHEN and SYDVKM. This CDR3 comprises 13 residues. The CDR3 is CASKEGVGEKLFF. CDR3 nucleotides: TGTGCCAGCAAGGAAGGGGTCGGGGAAAAACTGTTTTTT.

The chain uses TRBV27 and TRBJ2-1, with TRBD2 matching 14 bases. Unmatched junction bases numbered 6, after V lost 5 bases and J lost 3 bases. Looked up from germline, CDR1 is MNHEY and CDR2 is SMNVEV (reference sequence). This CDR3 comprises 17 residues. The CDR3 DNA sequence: TGTGCCAGCAGTACCGGGACTAGCGGGAGAGGCTACAATGAGCAGTTCTTC. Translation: CASSTGTSGRGYNEQFF.

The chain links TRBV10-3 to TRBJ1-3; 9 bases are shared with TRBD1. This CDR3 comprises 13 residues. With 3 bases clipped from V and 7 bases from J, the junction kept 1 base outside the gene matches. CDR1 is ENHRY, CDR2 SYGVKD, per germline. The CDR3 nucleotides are TGTGCCATCAGTGAAGGACAGGGGAACACCATATATTTT. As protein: CAISEGQGNTIYF.

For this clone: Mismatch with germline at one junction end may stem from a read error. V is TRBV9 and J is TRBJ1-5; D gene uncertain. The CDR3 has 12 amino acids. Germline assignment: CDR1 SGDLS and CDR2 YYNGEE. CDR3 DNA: TGTGCCAGCAGCGTAGCCTGGGCCGAGAGATATTTT. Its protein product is CASSVAWAERYF.

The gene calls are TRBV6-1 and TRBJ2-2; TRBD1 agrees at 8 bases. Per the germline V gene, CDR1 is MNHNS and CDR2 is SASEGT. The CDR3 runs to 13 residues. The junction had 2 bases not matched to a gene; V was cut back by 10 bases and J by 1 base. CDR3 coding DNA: TGTGCCACCAGGGGGCTGAACACCGGGGAGCTGTTTTTT. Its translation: CATRGLNTGELFF.

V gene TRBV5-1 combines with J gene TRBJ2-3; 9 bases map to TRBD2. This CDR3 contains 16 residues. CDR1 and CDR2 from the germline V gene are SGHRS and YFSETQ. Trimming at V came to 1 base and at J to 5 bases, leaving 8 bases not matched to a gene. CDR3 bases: TGCGCCAGCAGCTTGCGTAGCGGGGGAACTCTAGATACGCAGTATTTT. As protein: CASSLRSGGTLDTQYF.

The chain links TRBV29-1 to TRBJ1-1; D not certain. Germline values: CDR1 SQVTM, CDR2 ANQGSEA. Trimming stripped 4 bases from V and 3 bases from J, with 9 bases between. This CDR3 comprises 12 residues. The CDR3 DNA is TGCAGCGTTGTCTCCCCCGACACTGAAGCTTTCTTT. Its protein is CSVVSPDTEAFF.

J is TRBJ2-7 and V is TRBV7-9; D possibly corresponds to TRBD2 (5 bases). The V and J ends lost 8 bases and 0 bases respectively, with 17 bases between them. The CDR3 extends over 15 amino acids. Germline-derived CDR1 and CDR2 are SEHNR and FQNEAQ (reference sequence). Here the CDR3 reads CASHPRVRHSYEQYV. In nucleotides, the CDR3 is TGTGCCAGCCACCCGAGGGTTCGGCACTCCTACGAGCAGTACGTC.

The CDR3 DNA follows: TGTGCCAGCAGCCTCGGAGAGACCCAGTACTTC. Its protein is CASSLGETQYF. This chain joins TRBV14 and TRBJ2-5; D gene unclear. Germline V gene sequence: CDR1 SGHDN, CDR2 FVKESK. V shed 4 bases and J shed 4 bases, with 4 bases lying between them. The CDR3 length is 11 residues.

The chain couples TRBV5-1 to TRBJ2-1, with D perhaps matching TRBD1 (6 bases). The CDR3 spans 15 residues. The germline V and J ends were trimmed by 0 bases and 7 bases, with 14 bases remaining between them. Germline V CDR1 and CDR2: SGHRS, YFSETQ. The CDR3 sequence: CASSLAGTTSNEQFF. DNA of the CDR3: TGCGCCAGCAGCTTGGCAGGGACAACCTCTAATGAGCAGTTCTTC.

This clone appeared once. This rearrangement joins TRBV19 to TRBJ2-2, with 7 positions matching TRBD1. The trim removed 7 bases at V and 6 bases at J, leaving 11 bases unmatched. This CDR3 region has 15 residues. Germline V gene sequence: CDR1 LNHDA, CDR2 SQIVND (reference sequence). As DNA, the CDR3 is TGTGCCAGTACCCCACGACAGGGTATCTCCGGGGAGCTGTTTTTT. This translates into CASTPRQGISGELFF.

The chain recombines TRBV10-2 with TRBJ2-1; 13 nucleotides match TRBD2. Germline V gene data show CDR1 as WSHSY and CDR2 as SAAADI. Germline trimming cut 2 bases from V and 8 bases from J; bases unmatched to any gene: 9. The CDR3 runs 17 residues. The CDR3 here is CASSEPTTSGGAYEQFF. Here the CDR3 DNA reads TGCGCCAGCAGTGAGCCAACTACTAGCGGGGGGGCTTATGAGCAGTTCTTC.

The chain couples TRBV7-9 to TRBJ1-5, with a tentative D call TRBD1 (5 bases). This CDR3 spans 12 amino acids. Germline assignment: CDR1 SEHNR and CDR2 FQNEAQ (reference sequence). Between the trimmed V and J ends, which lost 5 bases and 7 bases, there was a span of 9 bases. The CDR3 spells CASSPGGQPQHF. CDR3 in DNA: TGTGCCAGCAGCCCCGGGGGACAGCCCCAGCATTTT.

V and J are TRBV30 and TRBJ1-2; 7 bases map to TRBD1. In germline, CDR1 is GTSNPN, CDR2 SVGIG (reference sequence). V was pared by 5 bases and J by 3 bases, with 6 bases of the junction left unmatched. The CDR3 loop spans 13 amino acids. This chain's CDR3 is CAWSTGDYYGYTF. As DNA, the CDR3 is TGTGCCTGGTCTACAGGGGACTACTATGGCTACACCTTC.

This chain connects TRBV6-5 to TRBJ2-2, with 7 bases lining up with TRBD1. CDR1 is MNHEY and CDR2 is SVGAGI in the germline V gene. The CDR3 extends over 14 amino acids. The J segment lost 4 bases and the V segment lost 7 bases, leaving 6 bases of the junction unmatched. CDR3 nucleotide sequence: TGTGCCAGCACAGTCCAGGGGGTCACCGGGGAGCTGTTTTTT. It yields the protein CASTVQGVTGELFF.

CDR3 amino acids: CASSDGDRAYEQYF. For the CDR3, the DNA is TGTGCCAGCAGTGATGGTGACAGGGCCTACGAGCAGTACTTC. The rearrangement links TRBV2 to TRBJ2-7; 7 nucleotides agree with TRBD1. The length of the CDR3 is 14 residues. Germline CDR1 is SNHLY and CDR2 is FYNNEI. V was clipped by 3 bases and J by 2 bases; unmatched bases: 4.

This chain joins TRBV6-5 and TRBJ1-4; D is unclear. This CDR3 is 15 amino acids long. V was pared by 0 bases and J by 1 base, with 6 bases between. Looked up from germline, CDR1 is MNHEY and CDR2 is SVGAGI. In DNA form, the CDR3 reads TGTGCCAGCAGTTACTCCGAGTTAACTAATGAAAAACTGTTTTTT. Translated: CASSYSELTNEKLFF.

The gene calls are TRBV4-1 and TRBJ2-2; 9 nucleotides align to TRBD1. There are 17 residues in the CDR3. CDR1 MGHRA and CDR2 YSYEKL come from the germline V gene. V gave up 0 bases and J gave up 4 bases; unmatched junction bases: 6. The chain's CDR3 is CASSQEDRGRLTGELFF. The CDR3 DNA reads TGCGCCAGCAGCCAAGAGGACAGGGGTCGACTCACCGGGGAGCTGTTTTTT.

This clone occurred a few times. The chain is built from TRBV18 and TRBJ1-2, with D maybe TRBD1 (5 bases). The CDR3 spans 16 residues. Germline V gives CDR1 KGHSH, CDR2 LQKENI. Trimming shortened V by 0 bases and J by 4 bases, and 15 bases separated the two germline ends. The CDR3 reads CASSPPGRGDGYGYTF. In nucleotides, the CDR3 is TGTGCCAGCTCACCACCGGGAAGGGGTGACGGCTATGGCTACACCTTC.

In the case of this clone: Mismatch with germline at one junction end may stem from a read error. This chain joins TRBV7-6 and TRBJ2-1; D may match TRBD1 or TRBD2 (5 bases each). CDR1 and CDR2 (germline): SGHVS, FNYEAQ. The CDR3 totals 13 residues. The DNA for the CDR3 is TGTGCCAGCAGCCTAGCTGGGGCCTTGGGGCAGTTCTTC. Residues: CASSLAGALGQFF.

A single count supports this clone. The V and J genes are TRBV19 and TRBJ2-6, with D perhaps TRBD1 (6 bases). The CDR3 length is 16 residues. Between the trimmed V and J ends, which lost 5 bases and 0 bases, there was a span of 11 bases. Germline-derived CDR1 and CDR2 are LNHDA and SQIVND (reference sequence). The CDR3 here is CASSPGHLSGANVLTF. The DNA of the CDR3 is TGTGCCAGTAGTCCGGGACACCTCTCTGGGGCCAACGTCCTGACTTTC.

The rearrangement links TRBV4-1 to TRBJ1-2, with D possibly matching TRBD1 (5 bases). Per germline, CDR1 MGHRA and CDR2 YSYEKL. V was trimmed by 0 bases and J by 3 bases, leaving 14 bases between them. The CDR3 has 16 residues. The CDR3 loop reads CASSQDVGVGYYGYTF. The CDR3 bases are TGCGCCAGCAGCCAAGATGTAGGGGTTGGCTACTATGGCTACACCTTC.

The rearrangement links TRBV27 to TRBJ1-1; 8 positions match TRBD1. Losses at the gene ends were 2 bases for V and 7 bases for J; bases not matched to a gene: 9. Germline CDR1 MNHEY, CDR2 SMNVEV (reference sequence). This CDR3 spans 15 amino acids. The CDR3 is CASSLMAGGFREAFF. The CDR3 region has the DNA TGTGCCAGCAGTTTAATGGCAGGGGGCTTCCGTGAAGCTTTCTTT.

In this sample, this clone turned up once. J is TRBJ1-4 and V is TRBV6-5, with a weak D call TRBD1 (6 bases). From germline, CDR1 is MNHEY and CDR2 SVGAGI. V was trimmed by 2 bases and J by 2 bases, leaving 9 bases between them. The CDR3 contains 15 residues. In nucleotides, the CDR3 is TGTGCCAGCAGTTACACAACAGGGACTAATGAAAAACTGTTTTTT. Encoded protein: CASSYTTGTNEKLFF.

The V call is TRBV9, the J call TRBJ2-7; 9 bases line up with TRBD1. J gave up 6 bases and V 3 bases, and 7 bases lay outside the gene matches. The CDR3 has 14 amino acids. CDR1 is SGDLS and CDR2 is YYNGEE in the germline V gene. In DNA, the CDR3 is TGTGCCAGCAGCGCGGGACAGGGAGCCCGCGAGCAGTACTTC. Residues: CASSAGQGAREQYF.

CDR3 loop: CASSPTVQVVVNTEAFF. DNA for the CDR3: TGTGCCAGCAGCCCTACGGTTCAGGTAGTGGTGAACACTGAAGCTTTCTTT. The chain employs TRBV7-8 and TRBJ1-1; D uncertain. V shed 5 bases and J shed 0 bases, with 19 bases lying between them. Germline V gives CDR1 SGHVS, CDR2 FQNEAQ. The CDR3 is 17 amino acids.